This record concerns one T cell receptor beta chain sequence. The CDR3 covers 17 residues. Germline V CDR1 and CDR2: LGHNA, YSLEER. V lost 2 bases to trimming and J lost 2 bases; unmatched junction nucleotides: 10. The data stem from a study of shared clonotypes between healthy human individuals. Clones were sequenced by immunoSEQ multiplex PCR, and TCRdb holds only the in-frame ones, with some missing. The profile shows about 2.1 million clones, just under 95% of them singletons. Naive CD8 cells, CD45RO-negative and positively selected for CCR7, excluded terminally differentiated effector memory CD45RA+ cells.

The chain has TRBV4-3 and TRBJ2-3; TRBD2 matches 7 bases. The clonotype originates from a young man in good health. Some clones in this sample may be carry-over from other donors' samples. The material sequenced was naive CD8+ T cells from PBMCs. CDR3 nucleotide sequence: TGCGCCAGCAGCCAACTACGCGGGAGCGGAATCACAGATACGCAGTATTTT. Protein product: CASSQLRGSGITDTQYF.